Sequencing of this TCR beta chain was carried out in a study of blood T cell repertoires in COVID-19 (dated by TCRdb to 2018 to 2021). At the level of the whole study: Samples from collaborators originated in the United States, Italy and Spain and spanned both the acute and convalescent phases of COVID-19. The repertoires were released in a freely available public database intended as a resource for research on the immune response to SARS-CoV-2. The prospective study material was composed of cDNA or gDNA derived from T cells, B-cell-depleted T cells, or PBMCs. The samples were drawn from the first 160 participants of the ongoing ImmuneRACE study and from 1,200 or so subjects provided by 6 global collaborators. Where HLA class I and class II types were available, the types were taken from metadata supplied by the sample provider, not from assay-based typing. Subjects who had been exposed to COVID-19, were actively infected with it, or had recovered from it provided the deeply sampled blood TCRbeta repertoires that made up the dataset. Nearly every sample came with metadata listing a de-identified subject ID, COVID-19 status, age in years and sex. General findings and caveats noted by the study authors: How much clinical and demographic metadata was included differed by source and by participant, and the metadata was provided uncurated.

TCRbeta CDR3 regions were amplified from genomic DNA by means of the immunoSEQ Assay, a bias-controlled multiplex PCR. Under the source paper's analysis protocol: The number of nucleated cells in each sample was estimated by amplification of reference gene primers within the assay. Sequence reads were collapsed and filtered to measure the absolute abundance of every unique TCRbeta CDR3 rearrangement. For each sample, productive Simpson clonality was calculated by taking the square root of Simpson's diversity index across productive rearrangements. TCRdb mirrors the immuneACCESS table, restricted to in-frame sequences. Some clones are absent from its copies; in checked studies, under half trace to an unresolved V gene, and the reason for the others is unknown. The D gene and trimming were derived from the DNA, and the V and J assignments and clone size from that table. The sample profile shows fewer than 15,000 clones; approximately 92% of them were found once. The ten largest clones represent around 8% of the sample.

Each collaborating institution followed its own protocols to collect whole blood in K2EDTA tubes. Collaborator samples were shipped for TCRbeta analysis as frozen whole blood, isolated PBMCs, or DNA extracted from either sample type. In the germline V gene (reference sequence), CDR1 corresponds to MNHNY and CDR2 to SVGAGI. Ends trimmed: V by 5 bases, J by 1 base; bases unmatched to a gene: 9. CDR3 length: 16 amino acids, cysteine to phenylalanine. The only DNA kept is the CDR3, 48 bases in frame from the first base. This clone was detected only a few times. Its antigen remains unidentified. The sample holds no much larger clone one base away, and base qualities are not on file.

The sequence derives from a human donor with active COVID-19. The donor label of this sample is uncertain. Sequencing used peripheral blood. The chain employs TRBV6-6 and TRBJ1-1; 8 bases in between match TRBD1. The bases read TGTGCCAGCAGTCGATCCCGACAGGGGAAGAACACTGAAGCTTTCTTT. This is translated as CASSRSRQGKNTEAFF.